The following is a T cell receptor (beta chain) sequence with its context. This sample was taken from a study of blood T cells in healthy people across ages. Primers used in a second PCR of about 6 to 11 cycles were a sample-barcoded 5' primer and a J-beta primer mix. From the 5' RACE reads, TCRdb called clonotypes with MiXCR, one entry per CDR3 protein. The sample yields around 1,000,000 distinct CDR3 sequences, approximately 25% seen once. This CDR3 has 18 residues. The V gene's germline CDR1 is SGHTA and CDR2 FQGNSA. V trimming: 3 bases; J trimming: 4 bases; junction bases outside the gene matches: 11. The same data also contributed to another study, on T cells of mothers and their children. That report notes: The donors comprised a handful of children and their three healthy Caucasian mothers.

The receptor comes from a girl aged 2-10 years in good health. What was sequenced was blood. The chain links TRBV7-2 to TRBJ1-6; 8 nucleotides match TRBD1. CDR3 in amino acids: CASSFYSRQGRYNSPLHF. The CDR3 bases are TGTGCCAGCAGCTTCTACTCCCGACAGGGGCGATATAATTCACCCCTCCACTTT.